The table lists the clone carrying this TCR beta chain with a count of one. Its antigen remains unidentified. Template material for amplifying TCR beta CDR3 regions consisted of RNA transcripts. HTBI primers were the set used in a first-round RT-PCR of the TCR CDR3. TCRdb itself ran the multiplex PCR reads through MiXCR, one entry per CDR3 protein. The sample carries some 580,000 distinct CDR3 sequences, approximately 16% recorded once. This entry comes from a study of T cells in Graves' hyperthyroidism and ophthalmopathy. Study at large: Peripheral blood specimens were obtained at initial diagnosis, prior to any treatment. Study results and limitations: Most expanded thyroid clonotypes above 0.001 recurred in blood.

V dropped 0 bases and J dropped 14 bases, with 15 bases sitting between them. The germline gives CDR1 SGHDT, CDR2 YYEEEE. This CDR3 contains 13 residues. Enrolled ophthalmopathy patients presented with a Clinical Activity Score of at least 3, a NOSPECS grade of at least 4, and disease duration under 3 months. This chain connects TRBV5-6 to TRBJ1-5; no clear D gene. This clonotype was sampled from a woman between 40 and 55 years old with Graves' ophthalmopathy. Sequenced input: blood. The CDR3 loop is CASSLGPSSAKHF. DNA of the CDR3: TGTGCCAGCAGCTTGGGACCGTCATCAGCCAAGCATTTT. The whole variable domain, filled in from reference TRBV5-6 and TRBJ1-5, reads DAGVTQSPTHLIKTRGQQVTLRCSPKSGHDTVSWYQQALGQGPQFIFQYYEEEERQRGNFPDRFSGHQFPNYSSELNVNALLLGDSALYLCASSLGPSSAKHFGDGTRLSIL.